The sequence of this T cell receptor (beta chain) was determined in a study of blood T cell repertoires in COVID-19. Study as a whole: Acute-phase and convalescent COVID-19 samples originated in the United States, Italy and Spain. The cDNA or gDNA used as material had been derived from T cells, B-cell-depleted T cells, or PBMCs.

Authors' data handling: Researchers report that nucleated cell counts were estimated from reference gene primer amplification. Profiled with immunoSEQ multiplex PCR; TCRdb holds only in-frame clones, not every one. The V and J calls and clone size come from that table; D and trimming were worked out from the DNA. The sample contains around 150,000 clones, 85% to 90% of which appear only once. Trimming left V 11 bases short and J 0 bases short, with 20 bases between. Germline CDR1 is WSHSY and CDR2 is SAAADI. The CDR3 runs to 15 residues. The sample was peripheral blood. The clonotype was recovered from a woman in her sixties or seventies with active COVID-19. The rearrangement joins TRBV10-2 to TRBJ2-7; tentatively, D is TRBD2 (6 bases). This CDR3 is CAAYSTAGASYEQYF. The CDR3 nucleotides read TGCGCCGCCTACTCCACAGCGGGTGCCTCCTACGAGCAGTACTTC.